These 31 T cell receptor beta chains came from one sample sequenced in a study of cytomegalovirus exposure and HLA in healthy donors. The primer mix had 60 Vbeta and 13 Jbeta primers. Using immunoSEQ multiplex PCR, the repertoire was profiled, and TCRdb retains in-frame clones only, with some absent. The repertoire has 150,000 to 200,000 clones, approximately 80% of them found once; the top ten carry 1.5% to 2%. Sequenced material: PBMCs. Every receptor here comes from a woman aged 30 to 39 in good health and CMV-seronegative.

This clone occurred many times. J is TRBJ2-7 and V is TRBV6-5, with D tentatively TRBD1 (6 bases). The CDR3 is 15 amino acids. Germline assignment: CDR1 MNHEY and CDR2 SVGAGI. V was clipped by 2 bases and J by 2 bases, with 13 bases between them. CDR3 DNA sequence: TGTGCCAGCAGTTACGGGGCAGGGGAGCCCTACGAGCAGTACTTC. Its protein product is CASSYGAGEPYEQYF.

This chain uses TRBV6-6 with TRBJ2-1; TRBD2 might be the D (6 bases). CDR3 size: 15 residues. Germline V gene lookup returns CDR1 MNHNY and CDR2 SVGAGI (reference sequence). V gave up 2 bases and J gave up 0 bases, with 8 bases separating them. CDR3 loop: CASSYGGASYNEQFF. For the CDR3, the DNA is TGTGCCAGCAGTTACGGCGGGGCCTCCTACAATGAGCAGTTCTTC.

V gene TRBV7-6 combines with J gene TRBJ1-4; D perhaps matches TRBD1 (5 bases). CDR1 is SGHVS and CDR2 is FNYEAQ in the germline V gene. The length of the CDR3 is 13 residues. V was clipped by 8 bases and J by 7 bases, with 14 bases between them. As DNA, the CDR3 is TGTGCCAGCGCGATGGGGACTGGTGAAAAACTGTTTTTT. This codes for CASAMGTGEKLFF.

This chain connects TRBV11-2 to TRBJ1-1, with no clear D. Trimming cost V 0 bases and J 1 base, with 3 bases left between them. Germline V gene lookup returns CDR1 SGHAT and CDR2 FQNNGV. The CDR3 has 13 amino acids. The CDR3 region is CASSLDWNTEAFF. The CDR3 region has the DNA TGTGCCAGCAGCTTAGACTGGAACACTGAAGCTTTCTTT.

As DNA, the CDR3 is TGTGCCAGCAGTTTAGACAGGGTTTTCGTTAGCTATGGCTACACCTTC. It is translated as CASSLDRVFVSYGYTF. The rearrangement links TRBV28 to TRBJ1-2; 7 positions agree with TRBD1. The CDR3 is made up of 16 amino acids. J was trimmed by 4 bases and V by 2 bases; bases with no gene match: 10. Per the germline V gene, CDR1 is MDHEN and CDR2 is SYDVKM.

V gene TRBV6-6 combines with J gene TRBJ2-2; maybe TRBD2 (5 bases). Trimming pared 0 bases from V and 0 bases from J, leaving 5 bases between. There are 15 residues in the CDR3. The germline CDR1 and CDR2 sequences are MNHNY and SVGAGI (reference sequence). The CDR3 is CASSYSGANTGELFF. CDR3 DNA sequence: TGTGCCAGCAGTTACTCGGGAGCGAACACCGGGGAGCTGTTTTTT.

The CDR3 region is CASASLGSNQPQHF. The DNA of the CDR3 is TGTGCCAGCGCCTCACTAGGGAGCAATCAGCCCCAGCATTTT. V and J are TRBV27 and TRBJ1-5, with D hard to call. The CDR3 loop spans 14 amino acids. Germline loops: CDR1 MNHEY, CDR2 SMNVEV (reference sequence). Trimming left V 8 bases short and J 1 base short, with 12 bases between.

V is TRBV7-9 and J is TRBJ1-6; 8 bases fit TRBD1. Germline assignment: CDR1 SEHNR and CDR2 FQNEAQ (reference sequence). CDR3 size: 15 residues. The V and J ends lost 4 bases and 7 bases, in that order; junction bases with no gene match: 6. Here the CDR3 reads CASSSGQGWNSPLHF. The CDR3 DNA follows: TGTGCCAGCAGCTCTGGACAGGGATGGAATTCACCCCTCCACTTT.

This clone was detected once. V gene TRBV4-2 combines with J gene TRBJ2-7; tentatively, D is TRBD2 (6 bases). CDR1 and CDR2 (germline): LGHNA, YNFKEQ. This CDR3 has 13 residues. Deletions cut 6 bases from V and 1 base from J, with 10 bases between. CDR3 nucleotides: TGTGCCAGCAGTGAAGGGACTTCCTACGAGCAGTACTTC. The encoded protein is CASSEGTSYEQYF.

As to this clone: At the DNA level, this CDR3 is encoded by other sequences in the same sample as well. The chain combines TRBV18 with TRBJ1-1, with a weak D call TRBD1 (5 bases). V lost 2 bases to trimming and J lost 4 bases, with 5 bases between them. The CDR3 runs to 12 residues. Germline CDR1 is KGHSH and CDR2 is LQKENI. The DNA for the CDR3 is TGTGCCAGCTCACCAGGGGCCACTGAAGCTTTCTTT. Translated: CASSPGATEAFF.

The chain carries TRBV18 and TRBJ2-3, with TRBD2 matching over 8 bases. Germline V gives CDR1 KGHSH, CDR2 LQKENI. The length of the CDR3 is 14 residues. Losses at the gene ends were 3 bases for V and 5 bases for J; bases not matched to a gene: 4. The CDR3, as DNA: TGTGCCAGCTCACCGAGGCGGGAGGTAGATACGCAGTATTTT. Translating gives CASSPRREVDTQYF.

This rearrangement joins TRBV5-4 to TRBJ2-3; perhaps TRBD2 as D (6 bases). The CDR3 spans 16 residues. Trimming took off 3 bases at V and 4 bases at J, with 18 bases between the two ends. Germline V gene lookup returns CDR1 SGHNT and CDR2 YYREEE (reference sequence). The CDR3, as DNA: TGTGCCAGCAGCTCCCGGGGGAGGTCATACGCAGATACGCAGTATTTT. It encodes CASSSRGRSYADTQYF.

Here the CDR3 reads CASSETSGALNEQFF. DNA of the CDR3: TGTGCCAGCAGTGAGACTAGCGGGGCCCTCAATGAGCAGTTCTTC. The rearrangement uses TRBV2 and TRBJ2-1; 11 bases agree with TRBD2. The CDR3 spans 15 residues. CDR1 and CDR2 (germline): SNHLY, FYNNEI. After removal of 3 bases from V and 6 bases from J, the junction contained 4 bases not matched to a gene.

This clone was detected only once. This chain uses TRBV5-4 with TRBJ1-1; the D gene is possibly TRBD1 (6 bases). Trimming stripped 4 bases from V and 7 bases from J, with 23 bases between. The germline V gene has CDR1 SGHNT and CDR2 YYREEE (reference sequence). CDR3 size: 16 residues. The chain's CDR3 is CASSPPMWGGDGEAFF. The CDR3 bases are TGTGCCAGCAGCCCGCCCATGTGGGGGGGCGATGGTGAAGCTTTCTTT.

The V call is TRBV6-5, the J call TRBJ1-2, with TRBD1 identical over 9 bases. CDR3 size: 13 residues. Germline assignment: CDR1 MNHEY and CDR2 SVGAGI. Losses at the gene ends were 7 bases for V and 6 bases for J; bases not matched to a gene: 6. As DNA, the CDR3 is TGTGCCAGCACCCGGACAGGGGATAATGGCTACACCTTC. This encodes CASTRTGDNGYTF.

The chain joins TRBV27 to TRBJ1-1, with no clear D. The germline V gene has CDR1 MNHEY and CDR2 SMNVEV (reference sequence). The V end lost 3 bases, the J end lost 0 bases, and 8 bases lay between the germline ends. The CDR3 totals 14 residues. CDR3 sequence reads: CASSFNRVNTEAFF. CDR3 sequence (DNA): TGTGCCAGCAGTTTTAACAGAGTGAACACTGAAGCTTTCTTT.

This chain links TRBV14 with TRBJ2-2; 7 bases line up with TRBD1. Trimming removed 4 bases from V and 0 bases from J; junction bases left unmatched: 8. The CDR3 sequence is 17 residues long. The germline CDR1 and CDR2 sequences are SGHDN and FVKESK. The CDR3 nucleotides are TGTGCCAGCAGCCTAGTCAGGGGGACGGCGAACACCGGGGAGCTGTTTTTT. It specifies CASSLVRGTANTGELFF.

The J gene is TRBJ2-7, the V gene TRBV4-2, with 10 bases matching TRBD2. V lost 3 bases to trimming and J lost 2 bases; unmatched junction nucleotides: 7. CDR1 is LGHNA, CDR2 YNFKEQ, per germline. The CDR3 is made up of 16 amino acids. CDR3 amino acids: CASSQALAGDPYEQYF. In DNA form, the CDR3 reads TGTGCCAGCAGCCAGGCCCTAGCGGGAGACCCCTACGAGCAGTACTTC.

This clone has just one count. Additional DNA sequences in this sample encode the identical CDR3. The genes are TRBV29-1 and TRBJ2-7; 7 bases map to TRBD1. CDR3 length equals 12 residues. J gave up 1 base and V 5 bases, and 2 bases lay outside the gene matches. Germline assignment: CDR1 SQVTM and CDR2 ANQGSEA. This CDR3 reads CSVRDSSYEQYF. The CDR3 DNA sequence: TGCAGCGTTCGGGACAGTTCCTACGAGCAGTACTTC.

This clone was counted a few times. The junction departs from the called germline gene at one end, perhaps through a read error. This chain connects TRBV4-3 to TRBJ1-2; 9 nucleotides match TRBD1. The CDR3 has 13 amino acids. Germline V CDR1 and CDR2: LGHNA, YSLEER. DNA of the CDR3: TGCGCCAGCAGCCAAGGGACAGGGGATGGCTACCCCTTC. Translation gives CASSQGTGDGYPF.

This chain links TRBV28 with TRBJ1-2; tentative D call: TRBD1 (6 bases). The CDR3 runs to 14 residues. In germline, CDR1 is MDHEN, CDR2 SYDVKM. Deletions cut 6 bases from V and 4 bases from J, with 15 bases between. The CDR3 DNA sequence: TGTGCCAGCAGCGTCTCACAGGGAGCCTATGGCTACACCTTC. Its protein product is CASSVSQGAYGYTF.

This clone was counted only a few times. Germline is not matched at one junction end, which may reflect a read error. The chain combines TRBV5-5 with TRBJ1-2, with TRBD1 matching 7 bases. The CDR3 loop spans 14 amino acids. Germline CDR1 reads SGHKS; CDR2 reads YYEKEE (reference sequence). The CDR3 protein is CASSPGTAYYGYPF. The CDR3 coding sequence is TGTGCCAGCAGCCCGGGGACAGCTTATTATGGCTACCCCTTC.

This rearrangement joins TRBV19 to TRBJ2-7, with D possibly matching TRBD1 (8 bases). CDR1 is LNHDA, CDR2 SQIVND, per germline (reference sequence). The V end was cut by 5 bases, the J end by 3 bases, with 17 bases between. There are 15 residues in the CDR3. CDR3 residues: CASSPEQGGIYEQYF. CDR3 DNA sequence: TGTGCCAGTAGTCCCGAACAGGGGGGGATCTACGAGCAGTACTTC.

The gene calls are TRBV7-2 and TRBJ2-7; 7 nucleotides align to TRBD1. Germline trimming cut 5 bases from V and 2 bases from J; bases unmatched to any gene: 6. The CDR3 is made up of 14 amino acids. CDR1 is SGHTA and CDR2 is FQGNSA in the germline V gene. The CDR3 sequence: CASSADRVPYEQYF. The CDR3 DNA reads as TGTGCCAGCAGCGCAGACAGGGTACCCTACGAGCAGTACTTC.

The J gene is TRBJ2-3, the V gene TRBV5-4; tentative D call: TRBD2 (7 bases). The germline V gene has CDR1 SGHNT and CDR2 YYREEE (reference sequence). The ends were cut back, 5 bases at V and 3 bases at J, with 19 bases in the middle. The CDR3 extends over 16 amino acids. The CDR3 spells CASRPGGRGRTDTQYF. CDR3 sequence (DNA): TGTGCCAGCAGGCCCGGTGGGAGGGGGAGGACAGATACGCAGTATTTT.

The V gene is TRBV11-2, the J gene TRBJ1-1, with D unresolved. The V gene lost 1 base and the J gene lost 8 bases, with 11 bases spanning the gap. Germline CDR1 and CDR2: SGHAT and FQNNGV. The CDR3 spans 13 residues. The CDR3 reads CASSLVGGTEAFF. The CDR3 nucleotides are TGTGCCAGCAGCTTAGTCGGAGGTACAGAAGCTTTCTTT.

The gene calls are TRBV19 and TRBJ1-1, with D maybe TRBD1 (6 bases). The CDR3 extends over 14 amino acids. The germline V gene has CDR1 LNHDA and CDR2 SQIVND (reference sequence). With 7 bases removed from V and 3 bases from J, the gap between germline ends came to 15 bases. In DNA form, the CDR3 reads TGTGCCAGTACCTCAAGGGGGGGTTACACTGAAGCTTTCTTT. Translated: CASTSRGGYTEAFF.

This rearrangement joins TRBV5-1 to TRBJ1-4, with TRBD1 matching 10 bases. Germline-derived CDR1 and CDR2 are SGHRS and YFSETQ. V shed 4 bases and J 12 bases; nucleotides not matched to a gene: 15. This CDR3 spans 16 amino acids. The CDR3 loop reads CASSPGTGVGRGELFF. CDR3 coding DNA: TGCGCCAGCAGCCCCGGGACAGGGGTCGGCAGAGGGGAACTGTTTTTT.

The rearrangement joins TRBV10-2 to TRBJ1-1; 7 bases map to TRBD1. Germline V lookup: CDR1 WSHSY, CDR2 SAAADI. The V gene end was trimmed by 0 bases and the J gene end by 3 bases; junction bases not matched to a gene: 1. The CDR3 is 14 residues long. CDR3: CASSESGTDTEAFF. The CDR3 DNA follows: TGCGCCAGCAGTGAGTCCGGGACAGACACTGAAGCTTTCTTT.

In this sample, this clone turned up once. The genes are TRBV5-8 and TRBJ2-7, with 7 bases fitting TRBD2. The V gene end was trimmed by 2 bases and the J gene end by 4 bases; junction bases not matched to a gene: 6. Per the germline V gene, CDR1 is SGHTS and CDR2 is YDEGEE. The CDR3 totals 14 residues. In DNA, the CDR3 is TGTGCCAGCAGCTTCGCGGGACTAAAATACGAGCAGTACTTC. As protein: CASSFAGLKYEQYF.

The chain uses TRBV6-6 and TRBJ1-1, with unresolved D. Deletions cut 5 bases from V and 6 bases from J, with 10 bases between. The CDR3 length is 12 residues. Germline V gives CDR1 MNHNY, CDR2 SVGAGI (reference sequence). CDR3 DNA sequence: TGTGCCAGCAGTGGGCGAGAACCTGAAGCTTTCTTT. This encodes CASSGREPEAFF.